This TCR beta chain was recovered during a study of blood T cell repertoires in COVID-19. Produced via immunoSEQ multiplex PCR; TCRdb's table is partial and in-frame only. The repertoire holds tens of thousands of clones, with around 90% as singletons. The CDR3 spans 14 residues. CDR1 SGHRS and CDR2 YFSETQ come from the germline V gene. V lost 0 bases, J lost 10 bases, and 14 bases lay in between. This TCR came from a man aged 65 to 85 with active COVID-19. The sequenced sample consisted of peripheral blood. This chain uses TRBV5-1 with TRBJ2-1; TRBD2 is a possible D gene (5 bases). CDR3 nucleotides: TGCGCCAGCAGCTTGGAGGCTAGCCGGGGAGAGCAGTTCTTC. It specifies CASSLEASRGEQFF.